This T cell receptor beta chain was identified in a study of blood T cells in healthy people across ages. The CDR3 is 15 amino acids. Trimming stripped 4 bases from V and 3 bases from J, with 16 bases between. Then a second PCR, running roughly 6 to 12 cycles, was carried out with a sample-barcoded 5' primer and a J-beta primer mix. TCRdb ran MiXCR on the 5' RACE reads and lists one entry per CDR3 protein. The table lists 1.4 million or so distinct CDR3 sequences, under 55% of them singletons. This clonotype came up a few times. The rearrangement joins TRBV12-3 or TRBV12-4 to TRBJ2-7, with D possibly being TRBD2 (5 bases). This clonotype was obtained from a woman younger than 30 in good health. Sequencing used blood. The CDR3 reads CASSSLTGSFYEQYF. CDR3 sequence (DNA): TGTGCCAGCAGTTCCCTGACGGGATCATTCTACGAGCAGTACTTC.